One T cell receptor (beta chain) is described in this entry. Its antigen is still unknown. The input lacks base qualities; no much larger clone sits a single base away. These data are taken from a study of vaccination effects on CD4 cells after COVID-19 (dated by TCRdb to the early 2020s). About the study as a whole: Each participant received two doses of an mRNA SARS-CoV-2 vaccine, either BNT162b2 or mRNA-1273. The study compared SARS-CoV-2 spike-specific CD4+ TCR repertoires before and after mRNA vaccination in COVID-19 convalescent patients and infection-naive vaccine recipients. The full study included approximately nine COVID-19 convalescent patients and several SARS-CoV-2-naive healthy vaccine recipients. The Oncomine TCR Beta short-read assay on an Illumina iSeq 100 was used to sequence cultures from other donors in the study.

The ViraFEST assay stimulated PBMC with viral peptide pools and then used TCR sequencing to identify antigen-specific CD4+ T cell clonotypes by expansion. After less than eleven days of culture, CD4+ T cells were isolated with the EasySep CD4+ T cell isolation kit. Negative nucleocapsid antibody results before and after vaccination confirmed that the healthy vaccine recipients had no prior SARS-CoV-2 infection. Each well held under 2.5 million PBMC cultured in IMDM containing about 5.5% human AB serum, 9 to 10 IU/ml IL-2 and gentamicin, along with around 9.1 ug/ml peptides. Half of the culture medium was replaced with fresh IL-2-containing medium on days 3 and 7. Unless noted otherwise, every peptide stimulation condition was cultured in triplicate wells. Using Ficoll-Paque Plus gradient centrifugation, PBMC were separated from whole blood and then either used fresh or cryopreserved at -140C. The overlapping peptide pools covered the spike proteins of SARS-CoV-2 as well as those of the common cold coronaviruses HCoV-NL63, HCoV-OC43 and HCoV-229E. The QIAamp micro DNA kit was used to extract genomic DNA from the cultured CD4+ T cells.

The investigation overall reported the following: Limitations of the study were the small number of convalescent patients and the absence of early post-infection timepoints. Both infection-induced and vaccine-induced clones contracted markedly at late post-vaccination timepoints, which is consistent with waning T cell responses. Among healthy vaccine recipients, nearly all vaccine-induced clones were SARS-CoV-2 mono-reactive, and only 1 of 255 was cross-reactive with common cold coronaviruses.

Library generation was performed with the immunoSEQ multiplex PCR assay. TCR beta CDR3 sequencing was performed on DNA from the cultured, isolated CD4+ T cells. The study's processing was this. Non-productive TCR sequences were discarded, and reads were trimmed to the CDR3 region, with only CDR3s of 7 or more amino acids retained. Antigen-specific clonotypes were identified using the MANAFEST web app by comparison of expansion in peptide wells against reference cultures. For clones to be considered positive, expansion at FDR<0.05 versus reference and all other wells, an odds ratio above 5, and a frequency above 0.1% in two replicate wells were required. A clonotype was defined as cross-reactive if the clonotype was significantly expanded both in SARS-CoV-2 spike wells and in at least one common cold coronavirus spike condition. Using the stringdist R package, CDR3 similarity was measured by Levenshtein distance, and unrooted trees were constructed with ape in R 3.6.1. Not all clones reach the TCRdb copy of this immuneACCESS table, which keeps in-frame sequences only. Checked studies attribute under half of the gap to unresolved V genes and leave the rest unexplained. V and J calls and clone size are given by that table; D and trimming were obtained from the DNA. This sample is represented by tens of thousands of clones; roughly 80% of them were singletons. The ten largest clones represent approximately 19% of the sample.

Compared with germline, V lacks 5 bases and J lacks 2 bases; bases without a gene match: 10. As encoded in the germline V gene, CDR1 is SGHTA while CDR2 is FQGNSA. The CDR3 measures 16 amino acids from cysteine to phenylalanine. Kept here is only the CDR3 DNA, which spans 48 bases and is read in frame from base 1. This receptor chain uses TRBV7-2 and TRBJ1-2, and 8 junctional nucleotides match TRBD1. This receptor was obtained from a human donor who received a COVID-19 vaccine. The source material was CD4+ T cells from PBMCs cultured with HCoV-NL63 spike peptides, sampled before COVID-19 vaccination. In light of the paper, this sample's cell subset or site label describes: HCoV-NL63 spike overlapping peptide pool stimulation. The CDR3 protein sequence reads: CASSPGQALSNYGYTF. The DNA sequence is TGTGCCAGCAGCCCGGGACAGGCGCTGTCCAACTATGGCTACACCTTC.